Shown below are 21 T cell receptor beta chains from a single sample sequenced in a study of OX40 agonist ivuxolimab in advanced cancers. Some clones are missing from TCRdb's copy, which holds only in-frame ones; the method was immunoSEQ multiplex PCR. The sample consists of more than 100,000 clones, less than 95% of them appearing once. The sample was CD4+ or CD8+ T cells sorted from blood, taken in a trial of the OX40 agonist ivuxolimab. These TCRs come from an adult with an advanced solid tumor such as melanoma, head and neck, liver or kidney cancer.

The genes are TRBV28 and TRBJ2-5; TRBD1 matches 12 bases. Germline lookup yields CDR1 MDHEN and CDR2 SYDVKM. This CDR3 region has 17 residues. After removal of 5 bases from V and 0 bases from J, the junction contained 7 bases not matched to a gene. The CDR3 sequence: CASSRDRGPENQETQYF. Written as DNA, the CDR3 is TGTGCCAGCAGTCGGGACAGGGGGCCAGAAAACCAAGAGACCCAGTACTTC.

V usage is TRBV11-2 and J usage is TRBJ2-2; 10 positions match TRBD2. The CDR3 loop spans 15 amino acids. V was clipped by 6 bases and J by 6 bases; unmatched bases: 7. Germline values: CDR1 SGHAT, CDR2 FQNNGV. The CDR3 coding sequence is TGTGCCAGCAGACAAACCGGACTAGCGGCCGGGGAGCTGTTTTTT. Translated, it gives CASRQTGLAAGELFF.

The genes are TRBV19 and TRBJ1-2; D gene uncertain. Looked up from germline, CDR1 is LNHDA and CDR2 is SQIVND (reference sequence). This CDR3 has 16 amino acids. Trimming took 1 base from V and 0 from J, leaving 12 bases between them. In nucleotides, the CDR3 is TGTGCCAGTAGTATAGGGGCCCACATCCCTAACTATGGCTACACCTTC. This gives the protein CASSIGAHIPNYGYTF. Together with reference TRBV19 and TRBJ1-2, the CDR3 gives the full variable domain: DGGITQSPKYLFRKEGQNVTLSCEQNLNHDAMYWYRQDPGQGLRLIYYSQIVNDFQKGDIAEGYSVSREKKESFPLTVTSAQKNPTAFYLCASSIGAHIPNYGYTFGSGTRLTVV.

The rearrangement links TRBV9 to TRBJ1-4, with D tentatively TRBD1 (6 bases). The ends were cut back, 0 bases at V and 8 bases at J, with 14 bases in the middle. Germline V gene data show CDR1 as SGDLS and CDR2 as YYNGEE. CDR3 length: 15 amino acids. In nucleotides, the CDR3 is TGTGCCAGCAGCGTAGCTACCGGGGGGCGCGAAAAACTGTTTTTT. Translated: CASSVATGGREKLFF.

The chain recombines TRBV29-1 with TRBJ2-3; D unresolved. The CDR3 loop spans 14 amino acids. The V gene lost 6 bases and the J gene lost 4 bases, with 17 bases spanning the gap. From germline, CDR1 is SQVTM and CDR2 ANQGSEA. Written as DNA, the CDR3 is TGCAGCGTGGCTAGACAAGGAAACGCAGATACGCAGTATTTT. Translation gives CSVARQGNADTQYF.

This clone was counted a single time. The CDR3 DNA reads as TGTGCCAGTAGAAAAGGGACAGGGGGCGAGTCCTACGAGCAGTACTTC. Translated: CASRKGTGGESYEQYF. The chain carries TRBV19 and TRBJ2-7, with 12 bases that match TRBD1. This CDR3 has 16 amino acids. The junction had 7 bases not matched to a gene; V was cut back by 6 bases and J by 1 base. The germline V gene encodes CDR1 LNHDA and CDR2 SQIVND (reference sequence).

As regards this clone: Compared with germline, one end of the junction differs, possibly owing to a read error. The chain links TRBV5-1 to TRBJ1-2; weak D call: TRBD1 (6 bases). This CDR3 has 13 residues. The V gene's germline CDR1 is SGHRS and CDR2 YFSETQ. The CDR3: CASSMEGEKTSDF. DNA of the CDR3: TGCGCCAGCAGCATGGAGGGGGAGAAGACTTCAGACTTC.

This clone was recorded many times. This chain connects TRBV18 to TRBJ2-3; 10 bases are a match to TRBD1. This CDR3 contains 15 residues. V was pared by 3 bases and J by 6 bases, with 6 bases of the junction left unmatched. The germline V gene has CDR1 KGHSH and CDR2 LQKENI. The chain's CDR3 is CASSPGTGVADTQYF. CDR3 DNA sequence: TGTGCCAGCTCACCCGGGACAGGGGTTGCGGATACGCAGTATTTT.

This clone was observed once. The chain combines TRBV7-2 with TRBJ2-5; 7 bases match TRBD1. From germline, CDR1 is SGHTA and CDR2 FQGNSA. The CDR3 is 13 residues long. V dropped 8 bases and J dropped 1; count of bases not matched to a gene: 4. The CDR3: CASSGTAQETQYF. The CDR3 coding sequence is TGTGCCAGCTCGGGGACAGCCCAAGAGACCCAGTACTTC.

The chain couples TRBV15 to TRBJ2-7, with D possibly being TRBD1 (6 bases). Per germline, CDR1 LNHNV and CDR2 YYDKDF (reference sequence). The CDR3 is made up of 13 amino acids. V lost 5 bases, J lost 4 bases, and 12 bases lay in between. The CDR3 nucleotides are TGTGCCACCAGCGGGGGCAGCTATTACGAGCAGTACTTC. Residues: CATSGGSYYEQYF.

This chain joins TRBV6-4 and TRBJ2-1; the match to TRBD2 covers 7 bases. The CDR3 loop spans 15 amino acids. Germline trimming cut 3 bases from V and 0 bases from J; bases unmatched to any gene: 2. Germline V gives CDR1 MRHNA, CDR2 SNTAGT. CDR3 sequence: CASSEGGSSYNEQFF. CDR3 nucleotide sequence: TGTGCCAGCAGTGAGGGGGGGAGCTCCTACAATGAGCAGTTCTTC.

The rearrangement joins TRBV7-2 to TRBJ1-1; D unresolved. The CDR3 is made up of 14 amino acids. Trimming removed 0 bases at V and 4 bases at J, with 9 bases between. Germline V CDR1 and CDR2: SGHTA, FQGNSA. CDR3 sequence: CASSLAVRTTEAFF. As DNA, the CDR3 is TGTGCCAGCAGCTTAGCGGTCAGAACCACTGAAGCTTTCTTT.

The chain uses TRBV7-3 and TRBJ1-2; 10 bases are shared with TRBD1. V dropped 5 bases and J dropped 5; count of bases not matched to a gene: 8. The germline V gene encodes CDR1 SGHTA and CDR2 FQGTGA. The CDR3 totals 15 residues. The CDR3 protein is CASSPKGDRGYGYTF. The CDR3 nucleotides are TGTGCCAGCAGCCCAAAGGGGGACAGGGGTTATGGCTACACCTTC.

The chain employs TRBV27 and TRBJ1-5; D remains ambiguous. There are 12 residues in the CDR3. V was clipped by 5 bases and J by 4 bases, with 6 bases between them. Germline values: CDR1 MNHEY, CDR2 SMNVEV (reference sequence). CDR3 protein: CASSRVNQPQHF. The CDR3 DNA follows: TGTGCCAGCAGTCGGGTAAATCAGCCCCAGCATTTT.

The CDR3 DNA sequence: TGTGCCAGCAGTTACTCGTCTAGCGGGATAGATACGCAGTATTTT. Its translation is CASSYSSSGIDTQYF. This chain connects TRBV6-6 to TRBJ2-3; 9 positions match TRBD2. From germline, CDR1 is MNHNY and CDR2 SVGAGI (reference sequence). The CDR3 sequence is 15 residues long. V trimming: 0 bases; J trimming: 5 bases; junction bases outside the gene matches: 3.

The chain is built from TRBV6-1 and TRBJ1-2, with D unclear. The germline gives CDR1 MNHNS, CDR2 SASEGT. The CDR3 has 12 amino acids. V gave up 4 bases and J gave up 2 bases, with 5 bases separating them. The CDR3 region has the DNA TGTGCCAGCAGTGGACTCAACTATGGCTACACCTTC. Residues: CASSGLNYGYTF.

The chain is built from TRBV18 and TRBJ1-1; 10 bases are shared with TRBD1. The germline V gene has CDR1 KGHSH and CDR2 LQKENI. Unmatched junction bases numbered 8, after V lost 4 bases and J lost 0 bases. The CDR3 sequence is 17 residues long. In nucleotides, the CDR3 is TGTGCCAGCTCACAATCCCGGGACAGGGGTATGAACACTGAAGCTTTCTTT. Amino acids: CASSQSRDRGMNTEAFF. Filled out from reference TRBV18 and TRBJ1-1, the complete variable domain reads NAGVMQNPRHLVRRRGQEARLRCSPMKGHSHVYWYRQLPEEGLKFMVYLQKENIIDESGMPKERFSAEFPKEGPSILRIQQVVRGDSAAYFCASSQSRDRGMNTEAFFGQGTRLTVV.

The V call is TRBV5-6, the J call TRBJ1-1, with 11 bases aligning to TRBD1. The CDR3 has 18 residues. The junction had 15 bases not matched to a gene; V was cut back by 4 bases and J by 4 bases. The germline V gene has CDR1 SGHDT and CDR2 YYEEEE. CDR3 in amino acids: CASSILGQGAGWGTEAFF. The CDR3 DNA reads TGTGCCAGCAGCATTCTCGGACAGGGGGCAGGATGGGGCACTGAAGCTTTCTTT.

The gene calls are TRBV2 and TRBJ1-1; no definite D call. The CDR3 contains 13 residues. Trimming removed 4 bases at V and 0 bases at J, with 6 bases between. The germline gives CDR1 SNHLY, CDR2 FYNNEI. The CDR3 here is CASSVGLNTEAFF. Here the CDR3 DNA reads TGTGCCAGCAGTGTCGGCTTGAACACTGAAGCTTTCTTT.

J is TRBJ2-6 and V is TRBV5-6; D gene ambiguous. The CDR3 covers 14 residues. Germline loops: CDR1 SGHDT, CDR2 YYEEEE. V lost 2 bases and J 0 bases, leaving 3 bases between the germline ends. As DNA, the CDR3 is TGTGCCAGCAGCTTTGTCTCTGGGGCCAACGTCCTGACTTTC. Its protein is CASSFVSGANVLTF.

The chain links TRBV28 to TRBJ2-3, with D perhaps given as TRBD1 or TRBD2 (5 bases each). Germline assignment: CDR1 MDHEN and CDR2 SYDVKM. This CDR3 comprises 16 residues. With 8 bases removed from V and 3 bases from J, the gap between germline ends came to 21 bases. The CDR3: CASSGRPGAGTDTQYF. The DNA of the CDR3 is TGTGCCAGCTCTGGTCGCCCCGGGGCCGGGACAGATACGCAGTATTTT.